Listed here are 26 T cell receptor beta chains from one sample, sequenced in a study of blood T cell repertoires in COVID-19. This table comes from immunoSEQ multiplex PCR, and its TCRdb copy is limited to in-frame clones, with some not included. Of approximately 140,000 clones listed, around 79% were seen once; the top ten hold approximately 3.5%. The sequenced material came from peripheral blood. These receptors originate from a man aged 55 to 70 with acute or convalescent COVID-19.

This clone was recorded only once. V is TRBV12-3 or TRBV12-4 and J is TRBJ2-7, with a possible D match to TRBD2 (5 bases). The CDR3 runs to 12 residues. V gave up 8 bases and J gave up 5 bases, with 13 bases separating them. CDR3 DNA: TGTGCCAGCCTCGGGGTGGCCCACGAGCAGTACTTC. Its translation is CASLGVAHEQYF.

This clone was seen more than once but under ten times. V usage is TRBV11-2 and J usage is TRBJ1-2; 8 nucleotides agree with TRBD1. The junction had 11 bases not matched to a gene; V was cut back by 5 bases and J by 3 bases. The CDR3 contains 16 residues. Germline CDR1 is SGHAT and CDR2 is FQNNGV. The CDR3 reads CASSPTSGTGHYGYTF. The CDR3 nucleotides read TGTGCCAGCAGCCCCACCTCCGGGACAGGCCACTATGGCTACACCTTC.

This clone was recorded a few times. The genes are TRBV11-3 and TRBJ2-1; D perhaps matches TRBD1 (6 bases). The CDR3 totals 16 residues. V lost 1 base to trimming and J lost 2 bases, with 12 bases between them. Germline V gene sequence: CDR1 SGHNT, CDR2 YENEEA. CDR3 sequence: CASSLGGGEPYNEQFF. CDR3 coding DNA: TGTGCCAGCAGCTTAGGAGGGGGAGAGCCCTACAATGAGCAGTTCTTC.

V is TRBV9 and J is TRBJ2-2; a weak D match, TRBD1 (5 bases). The V gene's germline CDR1 is SGDLS and CDR2 YYNGEE. The CDR3 is made up of 16 amino acids. Between the trimmed V and J ends, which lost 5 bases and 4 bases, there was a span of 18 bases. Written as DNA, the CDR3 is TGTGCCAGCAGTCCGATGGCCACAAGGGGCACCGGGGAGCTGTTTTTT. Encoded protein: CASSPMATRGTGELFF.

The chain carries TRBV7-9 and TRBJ1-4; D remains unclear. CDR3 length: 16 residues. Germline CDR1 reads SEHNR; CDR2 reads FQNEAQ (reference sequence). Trimming pared 0 bases from V and 7 bases from J, leaving 15 bases between. The DNA of the CDR3 is TGTGCCAGCAGCTTAGCGCCCGGAACAGCCCCTGAAAAACTGTTTTTT. Its translation is CASSLAPGTAPEKLFF.

J is TRBJ2-5 and V is TRBV27; 8 nucleotides align to TRBD1. From germline, CDR1 is MNHEY and CDR2 SMNVEV (reference sequence). Unmatched junction bases numbered 4, after V lost 3 bases and J lost 4 bases. The CDR3 loop spans 14 amino acids. The CDR3 protein is CASSFSGQGETQYF. The CDR3, as DNA: TGTGCCAGCAGTTTCAGTGGACAGGGAGAGACCCAGTACTTC.

The CDR3 loop is CASSDLGTGNQPQHF. CDR3 nucleotides: TGTGCCAGCAGTGACCTGGGGACAGGCAATCAGCCCCAGCATTTT. The rearrangement joins TRBV28 to TRBJ1-5, with 7 bases fitting TRBD1. CDR1 is MDHEN and CDR2 is SYDVKM in the germline V gene. This CDR3 is built from 15 residues. V shed 5 bases and J 2 bases; nucleotides not matched to a gene: 6. The variable domain in full, with the rest retrieved from reference TRBV28 and TRBJ1-5, is DVKVTQSSRYLVKRTGEKVFLECVQDMDHENMFWYRQDPGLGLRLIYFSYDVKMKEKGDIPEGYSVSREKKERFSLILESASTNQTSMYLCASSDLGTGNQPQHFGDGTRLSIL.

The rearrangement joins TRBV29-1 to TRBJ2-7, with D tentatively TRBD1 (5 bases). CDR1 SQVTM and CDR2 ANQGSEA come from the germline V gene. The ends were cut back, 5 bases at V and 0 bases at J, with 11 bases in the middle. The CDR3 runs to 13 residues. The CDR3 sequence is CSVSQGGSYEQYF. In DNA, the CDR3 is TGCAGCGTTTCGCAGGGTGGCTCCTACGAGCAGTACTTC.

V is TRBV19 and J is TRBJ1-5, with 8 bases aligning to TRBD1. Per germline, CDR1 LNHDA and CDR2 SQIVND (reference sequence). The CDR3 is 16 amino acids. After removal of 5 bases from V and 6 bases from J, the junction contained 12 bases not matched to a gene. CDR3 protein: CASSLLSTGVFQPQHF. The DNA for the CDR3 is TGTGCCAGTAGTCTACTCTCGACAGGGGTTTTTCAGCCCCAGCATTTT.

The chain employs TRBV19 and TRBJ2-5; tentative D call: TRBD1 (6 bases). Trimming removed 1 base from V and 6 bases from J, with 12 bases in between. Germline lookup yields CDR1 LNHDA and CDR2 SQIVND (reference sequence). This CDR3 is built from 14 residues. The CDR3, as DNA: TGTGCCAGTAGTATAGGGACAGCCGGGAAGACCCAGTACTTC. Protein sequence: CASSIGTAGKTQYF.

V gene TRBV19 combines with J gene TRBJ2-2, with 8 bases identical to TRBD1. Germline V gene lookup returns CDR1 LNHDA and CDR2 SQIVND (reference sequence). J gave up 4 bases and V 3 bases, and 4 bases lay outside the gene matches. The CDR3 is 15 amino acids. CDR3: CASSIGTGGTGELFF. In DNA, the CDR3 is TGTGCCAGTAGTATTGGTACAGGGGGCACCGGGGAGCTGTTTTTT. The full variable domain, with the rest looked up from reference TRBV19 and TRBJ2-2, is DGGITQSPKYLFRKEGQNVTLSCEQNLNHDAMYWYRQDPGQGLRLIYYSQIVNDFQKGDIAEGYSVSREKKESFPLTVTSAQKNPTAFYLCASSIGTGGTGELFFGEGSRLTVL.

In this sample, this clone turned up a few times. The chain links TRBV7-2 to TRBJ2-3; 11 bases map to TRBD2. The germline V gene has CDR1 SGHTA and CDR2 FQGNSA. The length of the CDR3 is 15 residues. V was clipped by 5 bases and J by 8 bases; unmatched bases: 9. The CDR3 sequence: CASSPLAGGGVTQYF. The CDR3, as DNA: TGTGCCAGCAGCCCCCTAGCGGGAGGCGGGGTTACGCAGTATTTT.

V usage is TRBV4-2 and J usage is TRBJ2-4, with 9 positions matching TRBD2. Germline V gene lookup returns CDR1 LGHNA and CDR2 YNFKEQ. This CDR3 has 16 residues. After removal of 1 base from V and 10 bases from J, the junction contained 11 bases not matched to a gene. The DNA of the CDR3 is TGTGCCAGCAGCCAAGCGGGATTAGCGGGAGAGAGTATTCAGTACTTC. It codes for CASSQAGLAGESIQYF.

The rearrangement links TRBV5-1 to TRBJ1-5; D not resolved. Germline CDR1 is SGHRS and CDR2 is YFSETQ. Trimming removed 0 bases at V and 6 bases at J, with 7 bases between. This CDR3 region has 13 residues. This chain's CDR3 is CASSLDLSQPQHF. Written as DNA, the CDR3 is TGCGCCAGCAGCTTGGACCTAAGTCAGCCCCAGCATTTT.

About this clone: Additional DNA sequences in this sample encode the identical CDR3. This chain joins TRBV7-2 and TRBJ2-7; tentative D call: TRBD2 (5 bases). Trimming stripped 0 bases from V and 1 base from J, with 10 bases between. The CDR3 is 15 amino acids. Looked up from germline, CDR1 is SGHTA and CDR2 is FQGNSA. The chain's CDR3 is CASSLASGVSYEQYF. The DNA for the CDR3 is TGTGCCAGCAGCTTAGCCAGCGGAGTTTCCTACGAGCAGTACTTC.

The chain links TRBV5-4 to TRBJ1-4; TRBD1 is a possible D gene (6 bases). The CDR3 is 17 amino acids. The V gene's germline CDR1 is SGHNT and CDR2 YYREEE (reference sequence). Trimming took 4 bases from V and 3 from J, leaving 19 bases between them. CDR3 sequence: CASSPGGGLVANEKLFF. The CDR3 bases are TGTGCCAGCAGCCCGGGCGGGGGGCTCGTCGCTAATGAAAAACTGTTTTTT.

V and J are TRBV2 and TRBJ1-4; no definite D call. V was pared by 6 bases and J by 8 bases, with 16 bases between. Germline values: CDR1 SNHLY, CDR2 FYNNEI. The CDR3 has 14 amino acids. The CDR3 here is CASSKDREGEKLFF. The CDR3 DNA follows: TGTGCCAGCAGCAAGGACCGGGAAGGGGAAAAACTGTTTTTT.

The J gene is TRBJ1-5, the V gene TRBV18; 7 nucleotides agree with TRBD1. Looked up from germline, CDR1 is KGHSH and CDR2 is LQKENI. Trimming removed 1 base from V and 2 bases from J; junction bases left unmatched: 5. CDR3 length: 16 amino acids. Here the CDR3 DNA reads TGTGCCAGCTCACCACTTAGGGGGCTGGGCAATCAGCCCCAGCATTTT. This codes for CASSPLRGLGNQPQHF.

This clone showed up just a few times. The chain recombines TRBV6-6 with TRBJ2-7, with D possibly matching TRBD2 (5 bases). This CDR3 region has 16 residues. CDR1 and CDR2 from the germline V gene are MNHNY and SVGAGI (reference sequence). V was trimmed by 5 bases and J by 0 bases, leaving 17 bases between them. The CDR3 sequence: CASSLQGQTSSYEQYF. DNA for the CDR3: TGTGCCAGCAGTCTCCAAGGGCAAACTAGCTCCTACGAGCAGTACTTC.

In this sample, this clone turned up a few times. The chain's CDR3 is CASSLSADNQPQHF. The CDR3 DNA reads as TGTGCCAGCTCGTTGAGTGCGGACAATCAGCCCCAGCATTTT. The chain carries TRBV3-1 (or the pseudogene TRBV3-2) and TRBJ1-5, with D hard to call. The CDR3 has 14 amino acids. The germline V gene has CDR1 LGHDT and CDR2 YNNKEL (reference sequence). Trimming stripped 8 bases from V and 3 bases from J, with 14 bases between.

Written as DNA, the CDR3 is TGTGCCAGCAGCTTCCGGGACTTCCTTCTTTGGTGGGGCTACACCTTC. This codes for CASSFRDFLLWWGYTF. This chain links TRBV11-3 with TRBJ1-2, with D tentatively TRBD1 (5 bases). Trimming took off 3 bases at V and 8 bases at J, with 22 bases between the two ends. There are 16 residues in the CDR3. Germline loops: CDR1 SGHNT, CDR2 YENEEA. Complete variable domain (other parts from reference TRBV11-3 and TRBJ1-2): EAGVVQSPRYKIIEKKQPVAFWCNPISGHNTLYWYLQNLGQGPELLIRYENEEAVDDSQLPKDRFSAERLKGVDSTLKIQPAELGDSAVYLCASSFRDFLLWWGYTFGSGTRLTVV.

V gene TRBV28 combines with J gene TRBJ2-7; tentatively, D is TRBD2 (7 bases). Germline CDR1 reads MDHEN; CDR2 reads SYDVKM. Between the trimmed V and J ends, which lost 1 base and 3 bases, there was a span of 13 bases. The CDR3 is made up of 15 amino acids. In DNA form, the CDR3 reads TGTGCCAGCAGTTTATTTGCGGGGGCGAACTACGAGCAGTACTTC. Translated, it gives CASSLFAGANYEQYF.

The chain recombines TRBV4-1 with TRBJ1-6, with D possibly matching TRBD1 (6 bases). In germline, CDR1 is MGHRA, CDR2 YSYEKL. The V end lost 5 bases, the J end lost 2 bases, and 19 bases lay between the germline ends. The CDR3 contains 18 residues. This chain's CDR3 is CASSLPRDTEPYNSPLHF. CDR3 sequence (DNA): TGCGCCAGCAGCTTACCCCGGGACACCGAACCCTATAATTCACCCCTCCACTTT.

There are a few counts of this clone. The chain is built from TRBV9 and TRBJ2-1, with 7 bases that match TRBD2. This CDR3 is 15 amino acids long. V shed 3 bases and J 1 base; nucleotides not matched to a gene: 4. Per germline, CDR1 SGDLS and CDR2 YYNGEE. CDR3 in DNA: TGTGCCAGCAGCGGAGGGACTACGTCCTACAATGAGCAGTTCTTC. As protein: CASSGGTTSYNEQFF.

The J gene is TRBJ2-6, the V gene TRBV29-1, with D maybe TRBD1 (6 bases). This CDR3 region has 15 residues. Germline assignment: CDR1 SQVTM and CDR2 ANQGSEA. Trimming stripped 6 bases from V and 2 bases from J, with 14 bases between. CDR3 loop: CSVVTGSAGANVLTF. The CDR3 DNA follows: TGCAGCGTGGTTACAGGGTCAGCTGGGGCCAACGTCCTGACTTTC.

This chain uses TRBV9 with TRBJ1-1; no clear D. Trimming pared 4 bases from V and 4 bases from J, leaving 11 bases between. Germline V gives CDR1 SGDLS, CDR2 YYNGEE. The CDR3 totals 13 residues. The CDR3 DNA reads TGTGCCAGCAGCCCCCGGGAGGCCACTGAAGCTTTCTTT. This gives the protein CASSPREATEAFF.